The 26 T cell receptor beta chains reported below all come from one sample, sequenced in a study of blood T cell repertoires in COVID-19. The method was immunoSEQ multiplex PCR; TCRdb's version includes in-frame clones alone and lacks a portion of them. The sample yields roughly 330,000 clones, approximately 88% seen once. Sequencing was carried out using PBMCs or T cells enriched from blood (not recorded which). Receptors were obtained from a young man who had recovered from COVID-19.

The chain has TRBV6-5 and TRBJ1-2; 7 bases match TRBD1. CDR1 is MNHEY and CDR2 is SVGAGI in the germline V gene. The CDR3 length is 12 residues. The V and J ends lost 11 bases and 6 bases, in that order; junction bases with no gene match: 9. The CDR3 DNA reads TGTGCCTCCGGGCGGGACAGCCATGGCTACACCTTC. Its translation: CASGRDSHGYTF.

The V gene is TRBV7-9, the J gene TRBJ2-5, with TRBD2 matching 11 bases. V lost 5 bases, J lost 6 bases, and 11 bases stayed unmatched. Germline CDR1 reads SEHNR; CDR2 reads FQNEAQ (reference sequence). The CDR3 is made up of 16 amino acids. The CDR3 here is CASSPSGGLRMKTQYF. The DNA for the CDR3 is TGTGCCAGCAGCCCTAGCGGGGGGCTCCGTATGAAGACCCAGTACTTC.

There are a few counts of this clone. V usage is TRBV6-2 or TRBV6-3 and J usage is TRBJ2-3; D possibly corresponds to TRBD2 (6 bases). The CDR3 spans 18 residues. Trimming left V 0 bases short and J 0 bases short, with 16 bases between. Germline V CDR1 and CDR2: MNHEY, SVGEGT. The CDR3: CASSYSSSGYSSTDTQYF. CDR3 coding DNA: TGTGCCAGCAGTTACTCATCGAGCGGGTATTCTAGCACAGATACGCAGTATTTT.

The chain recombines TRBV5-1 with TRBJ1-2; TRBD1 is a possible D gene (5 bases). CDR1 SGHRS and CDR2 YFSETQ come from the germline V gene. The CDR3 length is 14 residues. V lost 0 bases, J lost 8 bases, and 14 bases lay in between. CDR3 residues: CASSLDQQVSGYTF. The CDR3 coding sequence is TGCGCCAGCAGCTTGGACCAACAGGTATCCGGCTACACCTTC. Filled out from reference TRBV5-1 and TRBJ1-2, the complete variable domain reads KAGVTQTPRYLIKTRGQQVTLSCSPISGHRSVSWYQQTPGQGLQFLFEYFSETQRNKGNFPGRFSGRQFSNSRSEMNVSTLELGDSALYLCASSLDQQVSGYTFGSGTRLTVV.

The chain uses TRBV2 and TRBJ2-7; D perhaps matches TRBD2 (6 bases). There are 15 residues in the CDR3. Germline values: CDR1 SNHLY, CDR2 FYNNEI. V was trimmed by 4 bases and J by 12 bases, leaving 25 bases between them. The CDR3 DNA reads TGTGCCAGCAGTGCGTCAGGAGGGGTGGACGAGAACCGGTACTTC. Residues: CASSASGGVDENRYF. The full variable domain, with the rest looked up from reference TRBV2 and TRBJ2-7, is EPEVTQTPSHQVTQMGQEVILRCVPISNHLYFYWYRQILGQKVEFLVSFYNNEISEKSEIFDDQFSVERPDGSNFTLKIRSTKLEDSAMYFCASSASGGVDENRYFGPGTRLTVT.

This sequence joins TRBV7-2 and TRBJ1-2; 7 bases align to TRBD1. The junction had 8 bases not matched to a gene; V was cut back by 4 bases and J by 3 bases. The CDR3 loop spans 15 amino acids. In germline, CDR1 is SGHTA, CDR2 FQGNSA. The CDR3 nucleotides are TGTGCCAGCAGCTGGACAGGACAGGAGGACTATGGCTACACCTTC. Its protein is CASSWTGQEDYGYTF.

This chain links TRBV29-1 with TRBJ2-3; D remains ambiguous. CDR1 and CDR2 (germline): SQVTM, ANQGSEA. Trimming left V 2 bases short and J 1 base short, with 10 bases between. CDR3 size: 14 residues. The CDR3 loop reads CSVESPQGTDTQYF. As DNA, the CDR3 is TGCAGCGTTGAAAGTCCCCAGGGCACAGATACGCAGTATTTT.

The V and J genes are TRBV7-9 and TRBJ2-1; 7 bases are shared with TRBD2. The germline V gene has CDR1 SEHNR and CDR2 FQNEAQ (reference sequence). Trimming cost V 4 bases and J 6 bases; bases outside gene matches: 12. The CDR3 covers 16 residues. The CDR3 region has the DNA TGTGCCAGCAGCTCGGAACTAGCGAGAAGGGCCAATGAGCAGTTCTTC. It encodes CASSSELARRANEQFF.

This clone was seen only once. This rearrangement joins TRBV29-1 to TRBJ1-4, with 8 positions matching TRBD1. The V segment lost 4 bases and the J segment 7 bases; nucleotides outside the gene matches: 5. The CDR3 covers 13 residues. Germline values: CDR1 SQVTM, CDR2 ANQGSEA. In nucleotides, the CDR3 is TGCAGCGTTGTTTCCACAGGGGGTGAAAAACTGTTTTTT. It codes for CSVVSTGGEKLFF.

The chain combines TRBV11-1 with TRBJ1-1; D is undetermined. Germline values: CDR1 SGHAT, CDR2 FQDESV (reference sequence). The CDR3 contains 14 residues. The ends were cut back, 2 bases at V and 1 base at J, with 8 bases in the middle. In DNA form, the CDR3 reads TGTGCCAGCAGCTTACGTGGCGGGAACACTGAAGCTTTCTTT. It yields the protein CASSLRGGNTEAFF.

This clone showed up just a few times. The rearrangement links TRBV28 to TRBJ1-4; TRBD1 agrees at 7 bases. V dropped 4 bases and J dropped 1; count of bases not matched to a gene: 3. Germline loops: CDR1 MDHEN, CDR2 SYDVKM. The length of the CDR3 is 15 residues. Here the CDR3 reads CASSSDRKTNEKLFF. The CDR3 bases are TGTGCCAGCAGTTCGGACAGGAAAACTAATGAAAAACTGTTTTTT.

The chain employs TRBV30 and TRBJ1-2; D uncertain. Trimming took 4 bases from V and 4 from J, leaving 10 bases between them. The CDR3 is made up of 12 amino acids. Germline values: CDR1 GTSNPN, CDR2 SVGIG (reference sequence). The CDR3 sequence: CAWNWGGYGYTF. The DNA for the CDR3 is TGTGCCTGGAATTGGGGAGGCTATGGCTACACCTTC.

This chain uses TRBV28 with TRBJ1-1, with D tentatively TRBD1 (6 bases). Germline-derived CDR1 and CDR2 are MDHEN and SYDVKM. This CDR3 contains 13 residues. V lost 5 bases, J lost 7 bases, and 14 bases lay in between. The CDR3 sequence is CASSPRGIGEAFF. The CDR3 DNA reads TGTGCCAGCAGTCCAAGGGGGATTGGTGAAGCTTTCTTT.

The chain joins TRBV28 to TRBJ1-6, with 7 nucleotides matching TRBD1. This CDR3 comprises 14 residues. Germline loops: CDR1 MDHEN, CDR2 SYDVKM. The ends lost 9 bases at V and 7 bases at J; junction bases unmatched: 9. DNA for the CDR3: TGTGCCAGTCTTAGCGTCAGGGGGAATTCACCCCTCCACTTT. Translation: CASLSVRGNSPLHF. Full variable domain (rest looked up from reference TRBV28 and TRBJ1-6): DVKVTQSSRYLVKRTGEKVFLECVQDMDHENMFWYRQDPGLGLRLIYFSYDVKMKEKGDIPEGYSVSREKKERFSLILESASTNQTSMYLCASLSVRGNSPLHFGNGTRLTVT.

The V gene is TRBV12-5, the J gene TRBJ2-1; 7 positions match TRBD2. CDR3 length: 16 amino acids. Germline values: CDR1 LGHNT, CDR2 FRNRAP. The ends lost 3 bases at V and 8 bases at J; junction bases unmatched: 13. CDR3 region: CASGFGMERGGYEQFF. CDR3 DNA: TGTGCTAGTGGTTTCGGTATGGAGCGGGGAGGGTATGAGCAGTTCTTC. The complete variable domain, with remaining parts taken from reference TRBV12-5 and TRBJ2-1, reads DARVTQTPRHKVTEMGQEVTMRCQPILGHNTVFWYRQTMMQGLELLAYFRNRAPLDDSGMPKDRFSAEMPDATLATLKIQPSEPRDSAVYFCASGFGMERGGYEQFFGPGTRLTVL.

The rearrangement links TRBV5-4 to TRBJ2-5; the match to TRBD2 covers 10 bases. Germline lookup yields CDR1 SGHNT and CDR2 YYREEE (reference sequence). The CDR3 has 15 amino acids. Unmatched junction bases numbered 3, after V lost 1 base and J lost 3 bases. In DNA, the CDR3 is TGTGCCAGCAGCTTGAAGCTAGCGGGGGAAGAGACCCAGTACTTC. Translating it yields CASSLKLAGEETQYF. Full variable domain (remainder filled in from reference TRBV5-4 and TRBJ2-5): ETGVTQSPTHLIKTRGQQVTLRCSSQSGHNTVSWYQQALGQGPQFIFQYYREEENGRGNFPPRFSGLQFPNYSSELNVNALELDDSALYLCASSLKLAGEETQYFGPGTRLLVL.

The CDR3: CATSDRDRGSYNEQFF. The CDR3 DNA follows: TGTGCCACCAGTGACCGGGACAGGGGTTCATACAATGAGCAGTTCTTC. The V and J genes are TRBV24-1 and TRBJ2-1; 10 bases agree with TRBD1. This CDR3 is built from 16 residues. CDR1 and CDR2 (germline): KGHDR, SFDVKD. V shed 4 bases and J 4 bases; nucleotides not matched to a gene: 6.

The V call is TRBV30, the J call TRBJ2-6, with D tentatively TRBD1 (6 bases). The germline gives CDR1 GTSNPN, CDR2 SVGIG (reference sequence). This CDR3 has 15 amino acids. V lost 4 bases and J lost 2, with 12 bases in between. The CDR3 DNA reads TGTGCCTGGAACACAGGGATGCCTGGGGCCAACGTCCTGACTTTC. It codes for CAWNTGMPGANVLTF.

The rearrangement links TRBV27 to TRBJ1-1; unclear D gene. Trimming left V 2 bases short and J 7 bases short, with 8 bases between. This CDR3 has 12 residues. Per the germline V gene, CDR1 is MNHEY and CDR2 is SMNVEV (reference sequence). The CDR3 bases are TGTGCCAGCAGTTTAATCCGGGGTGAAGCTTTCTTT. Amino acids: CASSLIRGEAFF.

The genes are TRBV5-6 and TRBJ1-2; 8 bases map to TRBD1. Germline lookup yields CDR1 SGHDT and CDR2 YYEEEE. V lost 3 bases and J lost 1; bases outside the gene matches: 8. CDR3 length: 16 residues. The CDR3 here is CASSYWTGMGNYGYTF. As DNA, the CDR3 is TGTGCCAGCAGCTACTGGACAGGGATGGGTAACTATGGCTACACCTTC. The variable domain in full, with the rest retrieved from reference TRBV5-6 and TRBJ1-2, is DAGVTQSPTHLIKTRGQQVTLRCSPKSGHDTVSWYQQALGQGPQFIFQYYEEEERQRGNFPDRFSGHQFPNYSSELNVNALLLGDSALYLCASSYWTGMGNYGYTFGSGTRLTVV.

The chain recombines TRBV28 with TRBJ1-5; 7 bases map to TRBD1. This CDR3 is built from 17 residues. Germline CDR1 reads MDHEN; CDR2 reads SYDVKM. Unmatched junction bases numbered 12, after V lost 7 bases and J lost 0 bases. The CDR3 loop is CASNSPGTAYSNQPQHF. CDR3 DNA sequence: TGTGCCAGCAATTCACCCGGGACAGCTTATAGCAATCAGCCCCAGCATTTT.

The rearrangement uses TRBV15 and TRBJ1-1; 7 nucleotides line up with TRBD1. V shed 0 bases and J 3 bases; nucleotides not matched to a gene: 4. CDR1 is LNHNV, CDR2 YYDKDF, per germline (reference sequence). The CDR3 length is 15 residues. This chain's CDR3 is CATSREEQGHTEAFF. CDR3 nucleotide sequence: TGTGCCACCAGCAGAGAGGAACAGGGGCACACTGAAGCTTTCTTT.

The gene calls are TRBV6-5 and TRBJ1-1, with 7 bases aligning to TRBD1. Germline V gene sequence: CDR1 MNHEY, CDR2 SVGAGI. This CDR3 has 14 residues. The V gene end was trimmed by 6 bases and the J gene end by 5 bases; junction bases not matched to a gene: 9. CDR3 coding DNA: TGTGCCAGCAGCACCAACAGGGGAGGTACTGAAGCTTTCTTT. This codes for CASSTNRGGTEAFF.

The chain joins TRBV5-1 to TRBJ1-2; unclear D gene. The CDR3 covers 13 residues. Trimming shortened V by 0 bases and J by 5 bases, and 8 bases separated the two germline ends. CDR1 is SGHRS, CDR2 YFSETQ, per germline. DNA of the CDR3: TGCGCCAGCAGCTTGGTAGGGAGTTATGGCTACACCTTC. This gives the protein CASSLVGSYGYTF.

V usage is TRBV6-5 and J usage is TRBJ2-7; D not certain. Germline CDR1 and CDR2: MNHEY and SVGAGI. There are 13 residues in the CDR3. The V end was cut by 0 bases, the J end by 6 bases, with 9 bases between. CDR3 residues: CASSYSFVGEQYF. The CDR3 coding sequence is TGTGCCAGCAGTTACTCTTTCGTCGGCGAGCAGTACTTC.

The CDR3 DNA is TGTGCCAGTAGTCTTACTAGCGGGGGCAGGGGTGAGCAGTTCTTC. Amino acids: CASSLTSGGRGEQFF. This chain uses TRBV19 with TRBJ2-1; 11 positions match TRBD2. Germline values: CDR1 LNHDA, CDR2 SQIVND (reference sequence). The junction had 9 bases not matched to a gene; V was cut back by 5 bases and J by 9 bases. This CDR3 region has 15 residues.